This T cell receptor (beta chain) was sequenced for a study of shared clonotypes between healthy human individuals (dated by TCRdb to the early 2020s). Notes on the research overall: The cohort included a few men and a couple of women between 18 and 49 years of age. Different laboratories and diverse techniques were used to prepare libraries and sequence TCR repertoires, to increase sequencing depth and limit assay-specific biases. To estimate repertoire size and how much clonotypes are shared between individuals, the study performed deep sequencing of blood TCR repertoires from roughly five healthy adults. Each donor's leukapheresis produced roughly between roughly 0.85 and 9.5 billion PBMCs. For each donor, three plates each were used for CD4 naive and CD4 memory, two plates were used for CD8 naive, and one plate was used for CD8 memory.

The germline V gene supplies CDR1 MDHEN and CDR2 SYDVKM. Reading from cysteine to phenylalanine, the CDR3 counts 14 amino acids. The entry retains the CDR3 DNA only, 42 bases that are in frame from base 1. The V and J ends are trimmed by 5 bases and 6 bases, leaving 16 bases between them. This clone was counted a few times. This clone's antigen is unknown. Per-nucleotide qualities are absent, and no much larger clonotype sits a single base away. Results the study describes overall, beyond this receptor: Pairwise subsampling led to the expectation that sequencing depth would affect the degree of clonotype sharing among donors. Sampling was limited to blood, and TCR repertoires in tissue likely differ from TCR repertoires in blood. The genetic and exposure-history diversity represented was limited by the small number of donors. Incomplete sequencing was indicated by rarefaction of sorted-subset datasets, despite the large sequencing depth. Naive subsets generally had larger estimated clonotype richness than memory subsets did. Clonotypes shared by all four sorted-subset donors showed higher generation probabilities than non-shared clonotypes. Across a handful of donors, around 5.4% of naive CD4, roughly 3.5% of naive CD8, 2.3% of memory CD4, and 0.4% of memory CD8 clonotypes were shared.

CD8 naive samples were CD45RO-negative cells positively selected for CCR7, giving a CD45RA+CCR7+ population that excluded TemRA cells. Donors were healthy HIV-negative adults with no recently reported acute infections or vaccinations. Only Caucasian adults living in Nashville, Tennessee, USA were represented among the donors. Blood was collected by leukapheresis, and PBMCs were isolated by Ficoll-Histopaque density gradient centrifugation and then cryopreserved in liquid nitrogen vapor phase. Purity and quantity of every magnetically sorted T cell population were checked by analytical flow cytometry. Genomic DNA was isolated from each sorted fraction and quantified by UV absorbance on a Nanodrop 2000c. TCR CDR3 regions were amplified from genomic DNA by multiplex PCR using the deep immunoSEQ assay. Extracted genomic DNA from each cell subset was distributed evenly across all wells of several immunoSEQ 96-well plates, and each plate was treated as a replicate. Each replicate PCR for sorted subsets received 150 to 250 ng genomic DNA, equal to tens of thousands of T cell genomes. The purified libraries were quantified using a Qubit 3.0 fluorometer, sized with a Bioanalyzer 2100, and then quantified again using the KAPA Library Quantification kit. Each immunoSEQ 96-well plate was sequenced on its own single-read 150-cycle Illumina NextSeq 550 flow cell. The study's processing was this. Because the immunoSEQ output held only junctional sequences and lacked quality scores, the filtering could not match the filtering applied to full-length reads. Sequences were annotated with PyIR, a Python wrapper for IgBLAST v1.9, and V/J genes and CDR3 were assigned using IMGT germline references. Reads were filtered out if the reads had weak V/J assignments (E-value above 1e-6), no CDR3, stop codons, out-of-frame junctions, or ambiguous translated residues. V3J clonotypes were defined as sequences sharing the same inferred V gene, J gene, and CDR3 amino acid sequence. Percentage overlap between repertoires was computed as shared unique clonotypes divided by the size of the smaller repertoire. Repertoire richness was assessed with RTK rarefaction, the Chao1 estimator, and Recon v2.1 estimates of unobserved clonotypes. Generation probabilities were computed with OLGA for all TCRbeta clonotypes obtained by the gDNA method from four donors. TCRdb mirrors the immuneACCESS table, restricted to in-frame sequences. Some clones are absent from its copies; in checked studies, under half trace to an unresolved V gene, and the reason for the others is unknown. The V and J calls and the clone size are those of that table, but D and trimming were determined from the DNA. The sample contains about 2.2 million clones, roughly 93% of them found a single time. The top ten hold about 1.7% of the sample.

The V gene is TRBV28 and the J gene is TRBJ1-2, with a tentative D gene TRBD1 over 5 matching bases. Sequencing was carried out using naive CD8+ T cells from PBMCs. In the paper's terms, the cell subset or site label means: CD45RA+CCR7+. The sequence was obtained from a young man in good health. Some clones in this sample may be carry-over from other donors' samples. The DNA reads as follows: TGTGCCAGCAGTCCGACGGGGGAGCGTGATGGCTACACCTTC. This yields the protein CASSPTGERDGYTF.